The present entry profiles one T cell receptor beta chain with its context. Its target is unknown. The data originate from a study of Tregs in tolerant kidney transplant recipients. About the research overall: The nonmyeloablative bone marrow transplants came from related graft donors, with transient mixed chimerism. General study points: Few patients were studied, so findings need validation in larger groups.

CD4+CD25+CD127- Tregs, CD4+CD25- non-Tregs, CD4 and CD8 cells were sorted. CDR1 LNHDA and CDR2 SQIVND come from the germline V gene (reference sequence). The CDR3 length is 13 residues. The V and J ends lost 4 bases and 3 bases respectively, with 10 bases between them. Assay: immunoSEQ multiplex PCR; the TCRdb copy retains only in-frame clones and omits some. The sample has roughly 15,000 clones; over 75% are singletons. The receptor was isolated from a human donor who received a combined kidney and bone marrow transplant. This chain uses TRBV19 with TRBJ2-7; the D is unclear. Sample: Tregs from blood, taken before the transplant. The CDR3, as DNA: TGTGCCAGTAGTACGTCTCTAAGCTACGAGCAGTACTTC. Amino acids: CASSTSLSYEQYF.